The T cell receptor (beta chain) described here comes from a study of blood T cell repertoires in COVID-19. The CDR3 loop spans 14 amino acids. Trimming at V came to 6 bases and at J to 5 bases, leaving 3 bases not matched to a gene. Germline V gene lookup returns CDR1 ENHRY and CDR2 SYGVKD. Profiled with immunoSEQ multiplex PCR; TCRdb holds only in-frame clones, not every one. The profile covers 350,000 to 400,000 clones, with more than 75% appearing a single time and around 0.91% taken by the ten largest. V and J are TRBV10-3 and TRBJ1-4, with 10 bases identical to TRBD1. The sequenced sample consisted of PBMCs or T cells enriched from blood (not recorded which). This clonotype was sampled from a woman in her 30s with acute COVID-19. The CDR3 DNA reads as TGTGCCATCAGGGGGACAGGGGAGAATGAAAAACTGTTTTTT. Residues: CAIRGTGENEKLFF.